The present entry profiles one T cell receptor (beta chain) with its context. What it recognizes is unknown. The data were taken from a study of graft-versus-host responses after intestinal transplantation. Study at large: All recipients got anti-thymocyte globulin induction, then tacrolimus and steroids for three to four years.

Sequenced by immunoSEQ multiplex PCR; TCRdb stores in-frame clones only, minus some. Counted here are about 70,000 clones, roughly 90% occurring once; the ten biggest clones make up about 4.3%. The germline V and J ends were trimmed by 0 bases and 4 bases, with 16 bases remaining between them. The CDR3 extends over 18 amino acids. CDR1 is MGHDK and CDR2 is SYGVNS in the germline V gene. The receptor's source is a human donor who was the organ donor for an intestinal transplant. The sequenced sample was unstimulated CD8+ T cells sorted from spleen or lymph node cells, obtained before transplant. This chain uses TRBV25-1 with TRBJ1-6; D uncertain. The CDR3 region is CASSEYSPAGEYNSPLHF. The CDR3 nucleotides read TGTGCCAGCAGTGAATATTCCCCCGCCGGGGAGTATAATTCACCCCTCCACTTT.